This TCR beta chain derives from a study of shared clonotypes between healthy human individuals (dated by TCRdb to the early 2020s). About the full investigation: The cohort included three men and two women between 18 and 49 years of age. To estimate repertoire size and how much clonotypes are shared between individuals, the study performed deep sequencing of blood TCR repertoires from 4 to 6 healthy adults. Between about 0.8 and 9.5 billion PBMCs per donor were obtained by leukapheresis. For each donor, CD4 naive and CD4 memory were each given three plates, CD8 naive was given two plates, and CD8 memory was given one plate. Libraries were prepared and TCR repertoires were sequenced by different laboratories using diverse techniques, in order to increase sequencing depth and limit assay-specific biases. The investigation overall reported the following: The genetic and exposure-history diversity represented was limited by the small number of donors. Across a handful of donors, roughly 5.1% of naive CD4, roughly 3.4% of naive CD8, approximately 2.5% of memory CD4, and roughly 0.4% of memory CD8 clonotypes were shared. Only blood was sampled, and tissue TCR repertoires likely differ from those in blood. Naive subsets generally had larger estimated clonotype richness than memory subsets did. Incomplete sequencing was indicated by rarefaction of sorted-subset datasets, despite the large sequencing depth. Compared with non-shared clonotypes, the clonotypes found in all four sorted-subset donors had higher generation probabilities. Pairwise subsampling led to the expectation that sequencing depth would affect the degree of clonotype sharing among donors.

To note about this clone: What antigen it recognizes has not been identified. No qualities accompany the bases; no much larger clone lies one base away.

V drops 4 bases and J drops 6 bases, leaving 6 bases in between. The CDR3 holds 11 amino acids from the cysteine to the phenylalanine. Only the CDR3 region is kept as DNA, spanning 33 bases read in frame from base 1. From a lookup of the germline V gene (reference sequence), CDR1 and CDR2 are SEHNR and FQNEAQ. CD8 naive samples consisted of CD45RO-negative cells that were positively selected for CCR7, yielding a CD45RA+CCR7+ population without TemRA cells. Healthy HIV-negative adults with no recently reported acute infections or vaccinations were included as donors. Every donor was a Caucasian adult living in Nashville, Tennessee, USA. Blood was collected by leukapheresis, and PBMCs were isolated by Ficoll-Histopaque density gradient centrifugation and then cryopreserved in liquid nitrogen vapor phase. Analytical flow cytometry was used to check the purity and quantity of each magnetically sorted T cell population. Genomic DNA was isolated from each sorted fraction and quantified by UV absorbance on a Nanodrop 2000c.

Using the deep immunoSEQ assay, multiplex PCR amplified TCR CDR3 regions from genomic DNA. For each cell subset, the extracted genomic DNA was distributed evenly across all wells of several immunoSEQ 96-well plates, and each plate served as one replicate. For sorted subsets, approximately 200 ng of genomic DNA, equivalent to around 30,000 T cell genomes, went into each replicate PCR. The purified libraries were quantified using a Qubit 3.0 fluorometer, sized with a Bioanalyzer 2100, and then quantified again using the KAPA Library Quantification kit. Every immunoSEQ 96-well plate was sequenced on a separate single-read 150-cycle Illumina NextSeq 550 flow cell. Processing in the source paper ran as follows. Because the immunoSEQ output held only junctional sequences and lacked quality scores, the filtering could not match the filtering applied to full-length reads. Sequences were annotated with PyIR, a Python wrapper for IgBLAST v1.9, and V/J genes and CDR3 were assigned using IMGT germline references. Reads with weak V/J assignments (E-value above 1e-6), missing CDR3, stop codons, out-of-frame junctions, or ambiguous translated residues were removed. V3J clonotypes were defined by identical inferred V gene, J gene, and CDR3 amino acid sequence. To compute the percentage overlap between repertoires, the number of shared unique clonotypes was divided by the size of the smaller repertoire. Richness of each repertoire was evaluated using RTK rarefaction, the Chao1 estimator, and Recon v2.1 estimates of unobserved clonotypes. OLGA was used to compute generation probabilities for all TCRbeta clonotypes that the gDNA method yielded from a handful of donors. In its TCRdb copy, this immuneACCESS table keeps in-frame sequences only and misses some clones. Where compared with another copy, unresolved V genes explain less than half of these, and the others have no known cause. The DNA gave D and trimming, while V, J and clone size come from that table. The sample records some 2,100,000 clones, about 92% of which are singletons. The ten largest clonotypes hold about 1.5% of the sample.

This sequence uses TRBV7-9 and TRBJ1-1; too little of a D gene remains to name it. Material for sequencing was naive CD8+ T cells from PBMCs. This specimen's cell subset or site label, per the study, means: CD45RA+CCR7+. This TCR derives from a man aged 18 to 30 in good health. Some clones in this sample may be carry-over from other donors' samples. Here is the DNA: TGTGCCAGCAGCTCGACCCCTGAAGCTTTCTTT. It is translated as CASSSTPEAFF. Extended through the reference TRBV7-9 and TRBJ1-1 proteins, this CDR3 yields the full variable domain: DTGVSQNPRHKITKRGQNVTFRCDPISEHNRLYWYRQTLGQGPEFLTYFQNEAQLEKSRLLSDRFSAERPKGSFSTLEIQRTEQGDSAMYLCASSSTPEAFFGQGTRLTVV.